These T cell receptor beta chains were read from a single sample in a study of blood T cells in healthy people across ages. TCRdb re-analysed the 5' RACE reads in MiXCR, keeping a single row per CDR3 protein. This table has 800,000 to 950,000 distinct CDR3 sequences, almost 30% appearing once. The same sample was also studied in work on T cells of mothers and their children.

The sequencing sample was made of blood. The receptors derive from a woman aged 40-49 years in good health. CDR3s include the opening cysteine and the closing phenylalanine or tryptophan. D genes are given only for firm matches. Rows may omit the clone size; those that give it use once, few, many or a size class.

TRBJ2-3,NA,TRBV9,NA,CASSVGGIPTDTQYF,TGTGCCAGCAGCGTAGGAGGGATTCCCACAGATACGCAGTATTTT
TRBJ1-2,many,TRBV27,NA,CASSSTGWGLYGYTF,TGTGCCAGCAGTTCAACAGGGTGGGGTCTCTATGGCTACACCTTC
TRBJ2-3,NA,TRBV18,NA,CASSPMDYTDTQYF,TGTGCCAGCTCACCAATGGACTACACAGATACGCAGTATTTT
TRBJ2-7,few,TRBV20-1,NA,CSAKLLQSSYEQYF,TGCAGTGCGAAGTTGTTACAGAGCTCCTACGAGCAGTACTTC
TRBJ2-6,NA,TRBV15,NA,CATSRGGFSGANVLTF,TGTGCCACCAGCAGAGGGGGGTTCTCTGGGGCCAACGTCCTGACTTTC
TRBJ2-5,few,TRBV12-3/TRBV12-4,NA,CASTYRTRETQYF,TGTGCCAGCACCTACAGGACCCGAGAGACCCAGTACTTC
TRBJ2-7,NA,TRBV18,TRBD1,CASSLRTGGPNSYEQYF,TGTGCCAGCTCACTCAGGACAGGAGGACCGAACTCCTACGAGCAGTACTTC
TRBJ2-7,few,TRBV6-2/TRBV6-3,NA,CASRNDYPLWAQYF,TGTGCCAGCAGGAATGATTATCCCCTTTGGGCCCAGTACTTC
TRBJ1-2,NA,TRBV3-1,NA,CASSQERGLYGYTF,TGTGCCAGCAGCCAAGAACGCGGGCTCTATGGCTACACCTTC
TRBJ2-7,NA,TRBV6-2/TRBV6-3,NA,CASSHPLLDLNEQYF,TGTGCCAGCAGCCACCCGCTACTAGATCTCAACGAGCAGTACTTC
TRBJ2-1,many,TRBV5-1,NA,CASSLGERARQKEFF,TGCGCCAGCAGCTTGGGCGAGCGGGCCCGGCAAAAAGAGTTCTTC
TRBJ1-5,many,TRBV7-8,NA,CASSLATDRYQPQHF,TGTGCCAGCAGCTTAGCGACGGACAGATATCAGCCCCAGCATTTT
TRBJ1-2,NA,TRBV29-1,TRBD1,CSVVRRDRGDGYTF,TGCAGCGTTGTTCGGCGGGACAGGGGTGATGGCTACACCTTC
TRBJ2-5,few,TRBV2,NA,CASSHPDISQETQYF,TGTGCCAGCAGTCACCCGGACATATCTCAAGAGACCCAGTACTTC
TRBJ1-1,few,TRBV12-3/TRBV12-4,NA,CASQGGTEAFF,TGTGCCAGTCAAGGGGGGACTGAAGCTTTCTTT
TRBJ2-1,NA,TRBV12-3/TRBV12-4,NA,CASSWAQDMGPFF,TGTGCCAGCAGTTGGGCTCAGGACATGGGTCCTTTCTTC
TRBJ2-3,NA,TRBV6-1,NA,CASSEVDTQYF,TGTGCCAGCAGTGAGGTAGATACGCAGTATTTT
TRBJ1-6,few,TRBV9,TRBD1,CASSVDRGDSPLHF,TGTGCCAGCAGCGTTGACAGGGGTGATTCACCCCTCCACTTT
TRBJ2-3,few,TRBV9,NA,CASSVAGVGDTQYF,TGTGCCAGCAGCGTAGCTGGGGTTGGAGATACGCAGTATTTT
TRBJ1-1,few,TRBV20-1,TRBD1,CSARWFQGQGVAFF,TGCAGTGCTAGATGGTTTCAGGGACAGGGGGTAGCTTTCTTT
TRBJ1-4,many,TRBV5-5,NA,CASSVYRALTNEKLFF,TGTGCCAGCAGCGTATACAGGGCGTTGACGAATGAAAAACTGTTTTTT
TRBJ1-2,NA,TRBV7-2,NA,CASSLAPNSQYGYTF,TGTGCCAGCAGCTTAGCGCCGAACAGCCAATATGGCTACACCTTC